Listed here are 26 T cell receptor beta chains from one sample, sequenced in a study of T cell responses to AZD1222 COVID-19 vaccine. Generated by immunoSEQ multiplex PCR, the TCRdb table keeps only in-frame clones and is missing some. Counted here are over 120,000 clones, over 85% occurring once; the ten biggest clones make up over 1.5%. Material: peripheral blood, obtained on day 0 of AZD1222 vaccination. The origin of the receptors is an adult in good health.

The chain links TRBV19 to TRBJ1-1; no firm D call. With 5 bases removed from V and 2 bases from J, the gap between germline ends came to 15 bases. Looked up from germline, CDR1 is LNHDA and CDR2 is SQIVND (reference sequence). This CDR3 is built from 15 residues. The CDR3 loop is CASSSLAGVNTEAFF. CDR3 nucleotides: TGTGCCAGTAGTTCCTTGGCCGGGGTAAACACTGAAGCTTTCTTT.

The chain links TRBV27 to TRBJ2-6; D might be TRBD1 or TRBD2, each matching 5 bases. CDR3 size: 17 residues. CDR1 and CDR2 from the germline V gene are MNHEY and SMNVEV (reference sequence). V was trimmed by 0 bases and J by 0 bases, leaving 9 bases between them. CDR3 coding DNA: TGTGCCAGCAGTTTATCCCGGGGCAGCTCTGGGGCCAACGTCCTGACTTTC. This codes for CASSLSRGSSGANVLTF.

The rearrangement links TRBV18 to TRBJ1-5; D is possibly TRBD1 (6 bases). CDR3 length equals 16 residues. V was trimmed by 3 bases and J by 0 bases, leaving 12 bases between them. The germline V gene encodes CDR1 KGHSH and CDR2 LQKENI. The DNA for the CDR3 is TGTGCCAGCTCACCGGTGGGGGCCGGTAGCAATCAGCCCCAGCATTTT. Translated, it gives CASSPVGAGSNQPQHF. The full variable domain, in which reference TRBV18 and TRBJ1-5 provide the parts outside the CDR3, is NAGVMQNPRHLVRRRGQEARLRCSPMKGHSHVYWYRQLPEEGLKFMVYLQKENIIDESGMPKERFSAEFPKEGPSILRIQQVVRGDSAAYFCASSPVGAGSNQPQHFGDGTRLSIL.

The count of this clone is one. J is TRBJ1-2 and V is TRBV19; perhaps TRBD1 as D (5 bases). V gave up 3 bases and J gave up 4 bases, with 18 bases separating them. The CDR3 consists of 16 residues. The germline V gene encodes CDR1 LNHDA and CDR2 SQIVND (reference sequence). CDR3 nucleotides: TGTGCCAGTAGTATCCCGTCTCCAACAGGTCTCTATGGCTACACCTTC. Translated: CASSIPSPTGLYGYTF.

The chain is built from TRBV6-6 and TRBJ1-1; maybe TRBD1 (5 bases). This CDR3 contains 14 residues. V dropped 2 bases and J dropped 4 bases, with 11 bases sitting between them. Germline loops: CDR1 MNHNY, CDR2 SVGAGI (reference sequence). The CDR3: CASSYGGESTEAFF. CDR3 sequence (DNA): TGTGCCAGCAGTTACGGGGGGGAGAGCACTGAAGCTTTCTTT.

V and J are TRBV28 and TRBJ2-1; a possible D gene is TRBD2 (5 bases). Trimming took off 1 base at V and 4 bases at J, with 8 bases between the two ends. Germline CDR1 reads MDHEN; CDR2 reads SYDVKM. This CDR3 region has 14 residues. The CDR3, as DNA: TGTGCCAGCAGTTTATTCGGGAATTACAATGAGCAGTTCTTC. It encodes CASSLFGNYNEQFF.

This rearrangement joins TRBV7-2 to TRBJ2-7, with D unresolved. This CDR3 comprises 19 residues. Germline V gene data show CDR1 as SGHTA and CDR2 as FQGNSA. V dropped 5 bases and J dropped 3 bases, with 29 bases sitting between them. Here the CDR3 reads CASSPRAKNWYRRDYEQYF. In DNA, the CDR3 is TGTGCCAGCAGCCCGCGCGCAAAAAATTGGTACAGAAGAGACTACGAGCAGTACTTC.

This chain uses TRBV5-6 with TRBJ2-3; 9 nucleotides align to TRBD1. Germline values: CDR1 SGHDT, CDR2 YYEEEE. This CDR3 region has 15 residues. The ends lost 2 bases at V and 3 bases at J; junction bases unmatched: 4. CDR3: CASSFPDRGTDTQYF. CDR3 in DNA: TGTGCCAGCAGCTTCCCGGACAGGGGTACAGATACGCAGTATTTT.

This clone was observed a handful of times. The gene calls are TRBV4-1 and TRBJ2-2; unclear D gene. CDR3 length: 12 amino acids. V shed 3 bases and J shed 4 bases, with 3 bases lying between them. Germline V CDR1 and CDR2: MGHRA, YSYEKL. The DNA for the CDR3 is TGCGCCAGCAGCCACGCCACCGGGGAGCTGTTTTTT. It encodes CASSHATGELFF.

The rearrangement links TRBV30 to TRBJ1-1; 9 nucleotides agree with TRBD1. The CDR3 is 14 residues long. Germline-derived CDR1 and CDR2 are GTSNPN and SVGIG (reference sequence). With V trimmed by 1 base and J by 6 bases, 6 bases remained unmatched. The CDR3 DNA reads as TGTGCCTGGAGTGGCCATTGGGACAGGGCTGAAGCTTTCTTT. Translated, it gives CAWSGHWDRAEAFF.

The chain joins TRBV5-6 to TRBJ2-1; D unclear. Between the trimmed V and J ends, which lost 0 bases and 3 bases, there was a span of 13 bases. The CDR3 length is 16 residues. Germline values: CDR1 SGHDT, CDR2 YYEEEE. The CDR3 region has the DNA TGTGCCAGCAGCTTGGGGTATCTAGTTCTCTACAATGAGCAGTTCTTC. Its protein product is CASSLGYLVLYNEQFF. The complete variable domain, with remaining parts taken from reference TRBV5-6 and TRBJ2-1, reads DAGVTQSPTHLIKTRGQQVTLRCSPKSGHDTVSWYQQALGQGPQFIFQYYEEEERQRGNFPDRFSGHQFPNYSSELNVNALLLGDSALYLCASSLGYLVLYNEQFFGPGTRLTVL.

The count of this clone is one. The chain couples TRBV5-1 to TRBJ2-1; D is ambiguous. CDR1 and CDR2 (germline): SGHRS, YFSETQ. The length of the CDR3 is 16 residues. Trimming pared 0 bases from V and 7 bases from J, leaving 17 bases between. The CDR3 DNA follows: TGCGCCAGCAGCTTGGACCGACTGGCCTCTCTGAATGAGCAGTTCTTC. Protein: CASSLDRLASLNEQFF.

The chain employs TRBV5-1 and TRBJ1-1; no firm D call. Trimming pared 6 bases from V and 4 bases from J, leaving 13 bases between. The CDR3 contains 13 residues. Germline V gives CDR1 SGHRS, CDR2 YFSETQ. The CDR3: CASIRTGGTEAFF. The CDR3, as DNA: TGCGCCAGCATCCGTACCGGAGGCACTGAAGCTTTCTTT. Looking up the rest from reference TRBV5-1 and TRBJ1-1 gives the full variable domain: KAGVTQTPRYLIKTRGQQVTLSCSPISGHRSVSWYQQTPGQGLQFLFEYFSETQRNKGNFPGRFSGRQFSNSRSEMNVSTLELGDSALYLCASIRTGGTEAFFGQGTRLTVV.

The chain combines TRBV28 with TRBJ1-4; D may be TRBD1 (6 bases). The CDR3 is 15 amino acids. V was pared by 5 bases and J by 5 bases, with 15 bases between. The V gene's germline CDR1 is MDHEN and CDR2 SYDVKM. CDR3 nucleotide sequence: TGTGCCAGCAGTCAGAACTTGGACAGAAATGAAAAACTGTTTTTT. Its translation is CASSQNLDRNEKLFF.

The V and J genes are TRBV7-3 and TRBJ2-6; TRBD1 agrees at 7 bases. The CDR3 spans 18 residues. J gave up 4 bases and V 1 base, and 10 bases lay outside the gene matches. CDR1 is SGHTA and CDR2 is FQGTGA in the germline V gene. The CDR3 here is CASSLIATGLSGANVLTF. In DNA, the CDR3 is TGTGCCAGCAGCTTAATTGCGACAGGGCTTTCAGGGGCCAACGTCCTGACTTTC.

This clone came up once. V gene TRBV24-1 combines with J gene TRBJ2-7; 9 bases are shared with TRBD1. Trimming took 3 bases from V and 3 from J; bases not matched to a gene: 5. The CDR3 loop spans 15 amino acids. The germline V gene encodes CDR1 KGHDR and CDR2 SFDVKD. The CDR3 DNA follows: TGTGCCACCAGTGATACCGGGACAGGGAACTACGAGCAGTACTTC. As protein: CATSDTGTGNYEQYF.

The chain uses TRBV14 and TRBJ2-1; the match to TRBD2 covers 9 bases. There are 16 residues in the CDR3. Germline V gene data show CDR1 as SGHDN and CDR2 as FVKESK. V lost 4 bases, J lost 8 bases, and 12 bases stayed unmatched. The CDR3 region is CASSLAPGLAGDEQFF. As DNA, the CDR3 is TGTGCCAGCAGCCTCGCCCCGGGACTAGCCGGCGATGAGCAGTTCTTC.

This rearrangement joins TRBV5-1 to TRBJ2-7; D is uncertain. The V end lost 6 bases, the J end lost 7 bases, and 14 bases lay between the germline ends. CDR1 SGHRS and CDR2 YFSETQ come from the germline V gene. The length of the CDR3 is 12 residues. CDR3 in amino acids: CASKLELGEQYF. The CDR3 region has the DNA TGCGCCAGCAAATTGGAACTGGGAGAGCAGTACTTC.

The V call is TRBV6-5, the J call TRBJ2-5; tentative D call: TRBD2 (5 bases). The CDR3 runs to 15 residues. Trimming removed 6 bases from V and 1 base from J, with 15 bases in between. Germline loops: CDR1 MNHEY, CDR2 SVGAGI. The CDR3: CASSPDTSGQETQYF. CDR3 sequence (DNA): TGTGCCAGCAGCCCCGACACGAGCGGCCAAGAGACCCAGTACTTC.

The DNA for the CDR3 is TGTGCCAGCAGTTCGTGGGGCGGGAGGATGGATGAGCAGTTCTTC. Translated: CASSSWGGRMDEQFF. The chain employs TRBV6-6 and TRBJ2-1; 8 positions match TRBD2. V was pared by 4 bases and J by 8 bases, with 10 bases of the junction left unmatched. There are 15 residues in the CDR3. Germline lookup yields CDR1 MNHNY and CDR2 SVGAGI (reference sequence).

The gene calls are TRBV16 and TRBJ1-1, with TRBD1 as a possible D gene (5 bases). This CDR3 contains 13 residues. The V gene's germline CDR1 is KGHSY and CDR2 FQNENV. Deletions cut 4 bases from V and 3 bases from J, with 9 bases between. CDR3 DNA: TGTGCCAGCAGCCCCTGGGGACACACTGAAGCTTTCTTT. This gives the protein CASSPWGHTEAFF.

The chain couples TRBV4-1 to TRBJ1-4; a weak D match, TRBD1 (5 bases). Trimming removed 4 bases from V and 3 bases from J, with 9 bases in between. The CDR3 spans 14 residues. Germline values: CDR1 MGHRA, CDR2 YSYEKL. CDR3 DNA: TGCGCCAGCAGCCCGACAGTATCTAATGAAAAACTGTTTTTT. This codes for CASSPTVSNEKLFF.

V usage is TRBV30 and J usage is TRBJ1-3; 9 positions match TRBD1. Germline loops: CDR1 GTSNPN, CDR2 SVGIG (reference sequence). J was trimmed by 8 bases and V by 0 bases; bases with no gene match: 11. The CDR3 spans 16 residues. The CDR3 loop reads CAWSVVSWTGEDTIYF. DNA of the CDR3: TGTGCCTGGAGTGTAGTAAGCTGGACAGGGGAGGACACCATATATTTT.

The chain combines TRBV29-1 with TRBJ1-2; D is possibly TRBD1 (6 bases). Germline CDR1 SQVTM, CDR2 ANQGSEA. V was cut by 7 bases and J by 5 bases, with 14 bases left in between. The CDR3 runs to 12 residues. The CDR3 reads CSASVQGYGYTF. CDR3 nucleotides: TGCAGCGCCTCGGTTCAGGGGTATGGCTACACCTTC.

The chain carries TRBV5-1 and TRBJ2-4; D perhaps matches TRBD2 (6 bases). Trimming stripped 4 bases from V and 1 base from J, with 18 bases between. This CDR3 is 17 amino acids long. Germline V gives CDR1 SGHRS, CDR2 YFSETQ. CDR3 in DNA: TGCGCCAGCAGCCCCCAGGCCGGCGGGGTCGCCAAAAACATTCAGTACTTC. Residues: CASSPQAGGVAKNIQYF. Using reference TRBV5-1 and TRBJ2-4 for the parts outside the CDR3, the full variable domain is KAGVTQTPRYLIKTRGQQVTLSCSPISGHRSVSWYQQTPGQGLQFLFEYFSETQRNKGNFPGRFSGRQFSNSRSEMNVSTLELGDSALYLCASSPQAGGVAKNIQYFGAGTRLSVL.

The J gene is TRBJ1-2, the V gene TRBV6-5, with a possible D match to TRBD1 (5 bases). The CDR3 consists of 14 residues. Trimming shortened V by 6 bases and J by 0 bases, and 11 bases separated the two germline ends. The germline V gene encodes CDR1 MNHEY and CDR2 SVGAGI. This CDR3 reads CASSPGTSNYGYTF. The CDR3 DNA sequence: TGTGCCAGCAGCCCAGGGACTTCTAACTATGGCTACACCTTC.